These 24 T cell receptor beta chains share one sample of origin, sequenced in a study of blood T cell repertoires in COVID-19. The repertoire was sequenced with immunoSEQ multiplex PCR; TCRdb's copy has only in-frame clones and lacks some. The data hold some 35,000 clones, with 75% to 90% observed a single time. The specimen sequenced was peripheral blood. Receptors were obtained from a man in his sixties with active COVID-19.

V usage is TRBV5-1 and J usage is TRBJ1-3; D ambiguous. Germline loops: CDR1 SGHRS, CDR2 YFSETQ. This CDR3 has 15 residues. V was trimmed by 3 bases and J by 0 bases, leaving 10 bases between them. In DNA, the CDR3 is TGCGCCAGCAGCTCTGCGGGCCACTCTGGAAACACCATATATTTT. This sequence encodes CASSSAGHSGNTIYF.

The J gene is TRBJ2-5, the V gene TRBV5-6; 7 bases agree with TRBD2. V lost 0 bases, J lost 3 bases, and 8 bases stayed unmatched. The CDR3 extends over 16 amino acids. Germline V gene data show CDR1 as SGHDT and CDR2 as YYEEEE. As DNA, the CDR3 is TGTGCCAGCAGCTTGGGGTCTAGCGGAAAAAAAGAGACCCAGTACTTC. Amino acids: CASSLGSSGKKETQYF.

The genes are TRBV10-1 and TRBJ2-1, with 13 positions matching TRBD2. The CDR3 length is 15 residues. Trimming took 6 bases from V and 4 from J; bases not matched to a gene: 3. Per the germline V gene, CDR1 is WNHNN and CDR2 is SYGVQD (reference sequence). CDR3 in DNA: TGCGCCAGCAGCCGGACTAGCGGGGGATACAATGAGCAGTTCTTC. This encodes CASSRTSGGYNEQFF.

V usage is TRBV3-1 (or the pseudogene TRBV3-2) and J usage is TRBJ2-7; no reliable D call. The V end was cut by 1 base, the J end by 5 bases, with 3 bases between. The CDR3 is 11 amino acids. Germline lookup yields CDR1 LGHDT and CDR2 YNNKEL (reference sequence). The CDR3 DNA follows: TGTGCCAGCAGCCAAGCTCACGAGCAGTACTTC. Its protein product is CASSQAHEQYF.

A single count supports this clone. The chain employs TRBV21-1 and TRBJ2-7; the listed D gene, TRBD2, was not tested against the DNA. TRBV21-1 is shown as a pseudogene. The CDR3 runs 12 residues. This CDR3 is CASSKNFLEQYF. The CDR3 DNA reads as TGTGCCAGCAGCAAAAATTTCCTGGAGCAGTACTTC.

This chain connects TRBV28 to TRBJ2-5; 8 nucleotides line up with TRBD2. CDR3 length: 13 amino acids. The J segment lost 4 bases and the V segment lost 5 bases, leaving 3 bases of the junction unmatched. CDR1 MDHEN and CDR2 SYDVKM come from the germline V gene. The CDR3 DNA follows: TGTGCCAGCAGTCCCGGGAGGGTAGAGACCCAGTACTTC. This gives the protein CASSPGRVETQYF.

The chain carries TRBV25-1 and TRBJ2-5; no firm D call. This CDR3 region has 14 residues. Germline V gene data show CDR1 as MGHDK and CDR2 as SYGVNS. Trimming stripped 5 bases from V and 2 bases from J, with 12 bases between. This chain's CDR3 is CASSLEFLQETQYF. CDR3 sequence (DNA): TGTGCCAGCAGTCTTGAGTTCCTACAAGAGACCCAGTACTTC.

V and J are TRBV9 and TRBJ1-1; TRBD1 matches 10 bases. The germline gives CDR1 SGDLS, CDR2 YYNGEE. The ends lost 2 bases at V and 7 bases at J; junction bases unmatched: 5. There are 14 residues in the CDR3. The CDR3 protein is CASSVATGGSEAFF. As DNA, the CDR3 is TGTGCCAGCAGCGTGGCGACAGGGGGCAGTGAAGCTTTCTTT.

The gene calls are TRBV3-1 (or the pseudogene TRBV3-2) and TRBJ2-7; a weak D match, TRBD2 (6 bases). The CDR3 totals 17 residues. In germline, CDR1 is LGHDT, CDR2 YNNKEL (reference sequence). V was shortened by 1 base and J by 2 bases, with 18 bases between the two germline ends. CDR3 amino acids: CASSQAFGGPKTYEQYF. The CDR3 DNA follows: TGTGCCAGCAGCCAAGCGTTCGGGGGACCCAAAACCTACGAGCAGTACTTC.

V gene TRBV6-6 combines with J gene TRBJ2-7; 9 positions match TRBD2. The ends lost 5 bases at V and 3 bases at J; junction bases unmatched: 5. The length of the CDR3 is 14 residues. Germline loops: CDR1 MNHNY, CDR2 SVGAGI (reference sequence). The CDR3 sequence is CASSTRLAVYEQYF. The CDR3 region has the DNA TGTGCCAGCAGTACCCGACTAGCGGTCTACGAGCAGTACTTC.

The chain employs TRBV15 and TRBJ1-5; 8 nucleotides line up with TRBD1. After removal of 5 bases from V and 11 bases from J, the junction contained 5 bases not matched to a gene. This CDR3 has 12 residues. Germline-derived CDR1 and CDR2 are LNHNV and YYDKDF (reference sequence). Here the CDR3 DNA reads TGTGCCACCAGCGGTGACAGGGGCGCCCAGCATTTT. Translation gives CATSGDRGAQHF.

The rearrangement links TRBV5-6 to TRBJ1-1, with D possibly matching TRBD1 (5 bases). V lost 4 bases and J 4 bases, leaving 14 bases between the germline ends. Germline assignment: CDR1 SGHDT and CDR2 YYEEEE. The length of the CDR3 is 14 residues. The CDR3 spells CASSLRQTATEAFF. CDR3 in DNA: TGTGCCAGCAGCCTTAGACAGACAGCCACTGAAGCTTTCTTT.

The CDR3 here is CASSFSQGTEAFF. The CDR3 nucleotides read TGTGCCAGCAGTTTCTCCCAGGGGACGGAAGCTTTCTTT. The rearrangement uses TRBV12-3 or TRBV12-4 and TRBJ1-1, with TRBD1 as a possible D gene (6 bases). The CDR3 is 13 residues long. The V and J ends lost 3 bases and 8 bases respectively, with 13 bases between them.

The CDR3 sequence is CASSLLAGGPTDTQYF. The CDR3, as DNA: TGTGCCAGCAGCTTATTAGCGGGAGGGCCAACAGATACGCAGTATTTT. The V and J genes are TRBV7-6 and TRBJ2-3, with 11 bases identical to TRBD2. Germline V CDR1 and CDR2: SGHVS, FNYEAQ. The CDR3 has 16 residues. The junction had 4 bases not matched to a gene; V was cut back by 2 bases and J by 3 bases.

CDR3: CASSPTKDLRGYAEAFF. In DNA, the CDR3 is TGTGCCAGCAGTCCTACGAAGGACCTCAGGGGCTACGCTGAAGCTTTCTTT. V usage is TRBV28 and J usage is TRBJ1-1, with D possibly being TRBD1 (6 bases). The germline gives CDR1 MDHEN, CDR2 SYDVKM. CDR3 length: 17 residues. V lost 5 bases and J 6 bases, leaving 25 bases between the germline ends.

The chain links TRBV18 to TRBJ1-2, with D perhaps TRBD1 (5 bases). This CDR3 has 14 residues. In germline, CDR1 is KGHSH, CDR2 LQKENI. The germline V and J ends were trimmed by 6 bases and 1 base, with 12 bases remaining between them. The CDR3 protein is CASSGGRNNYGYTF. In DNA, the CDR3 is TGTGCCAGCTCGGGGGGACGGAATAACTATGGCTACACCTTC.

The chain is built from TRBV18 and TRBJ2-7, with 7 bases lining up with TRBD1. Per the germline V gene, CDR1 is KGHSH and CDR2 is LQKENI. Trimming at V came to 6 bases and at J to 2 bases, leaving 7 bases not matched to a gene. This CDR3 region has 14 residues. The CDR3 sequence is CASSPKTGAYEQYF. In DNA, the CDR3 is TGTGCCAGCTCCCCCAAAACAGGGGCCTACGAGCAGTACTTC.

This sequence joins TRBV2 and TRBJ2-2; D might be TRBD2 (5 bases). Germline CDR1 is SNHLY and CDR2 is FYNNEI. The CDR3 extends over 14 amino acids. V dropped 4 bases and J dropped 7 bases, with 13 bases sitting between them. CDR3 region: CASSGGLLVGELFF. In DNA form, the CDR3 reads TGTGCCAGCAGTGGAGGACTTCTCGTCGGGGAGCTGTTTTTT.

The J gene is TRBJ1-2, the V gene TRBV28; a possible D gene is TRBD1 (5 bases). There are 13 residues in the CDR3. Looked up from germline, CDR1 is MDHEN and CDR2 is SYDVKM. V was shortened by 5 bases and J by 4 bases, with 11 bases between the two germline ends. DNA of the CDR3: TGTGCCAGCAGTCCATCGGACACCTATGGCTACACCTTC. This gives the protein CASSPSDTYGYTF.

The V and J genes are TRBV3-1 (or the pseudogene TRBV3-2) and TRBJ2-2; TRBD1 matches at 9 bases. The CDR3 is 16 amino acids. CDR1 LGHDT and CDR2 YNNKEL come from the germline V gene (reference sequence). V shed 4 bases and J 11 bases; nucleotides not matched to a gene: 14. For the CDR3, the DNA is TGTGCCAGCAGCCGAGCTAAACAGGGGGCGTCGAGTGAGCTGTTTTTT. Translation: CASSRAKQGASSELFF.

This chain uses TRBV10-2 with TRBJ1-5; D possibly corresponds to TRBD1 (5 bases). CDR1 is WSHSY and CDR2 is SAAADI in the germline V gene. The ends were cut back, 8 bases at V and 4 bases at J, with 21 bases in the middle. The CDR3 extends over 16 amino acids. The CDR3 protein is CASDRPLYGFNQPQHF. The CDR3 DNA reads as TGCGCCAGCGACAGACCACTGTACGGTTTTAATCAGCCCCAGCATTTT.

The DNA for the CDR3 is TGTGCCAGCAGCCACGGGAATAATCAGCCCCAGCATTTT. Translated: CASSHGNNQPQHF. This rearrangement joins TRBV7-8 to TRBJ1-5, with no clear D. Germline assignment: CDR1 SGHVS and CDR2 FQNEAQ. CDR3 length: 13 residues. Trimming removed 5 bases from V and 4 bases from J, with 9 bases in between.

Written as DNA, the CDR3 is TGTGCCAGCAGCCCCAGACAGGGGCTCCACTATGGCTACACCTTC. It is translated as CASSPRQGLHYGYTF. The rearrangement uses TRBV7-8 and TRBJ1-2; 8 bases map to TRBD1. The CDR3 spans 15 residues. Germline CDR1 is SGHVS and CDR2 is FQNEAQ. The junction had 8 bases not matched to a gene; V was cut back by 5 bases and J by 3 bases.

The genes are TRBV7-9 and TRBJ1-1; the D gene is possibly TRBD1 (6 bases). In germline, CDR1 is SEHNR, CDR2 FQNEAQ (reference sequence). Trimming left V 5 bases short and J 2 bases short, with 15 bases between. CDR3 length: 15 amino acids. CDR3 nucleotides: TGTGCCAGCAGCGTGCAGGGACAAATCAACACTGAAGCTTTCTTT. It yields the protein CASSVQGQINTEAFF. Based on the CDR3 plus reference TRBV7-9 and TRBJ1-1, the full variable domain is DTGVSQNPRHKITKRGQNVTFRCDPISEHNRLYWYRQTLGQGPEFLTYFQNEAQLEKSRLLSDRFSAERPKGSFSTLEIQRTEQGDSAMYLCASSVQGQINTEAFFGQGTRLTVV.